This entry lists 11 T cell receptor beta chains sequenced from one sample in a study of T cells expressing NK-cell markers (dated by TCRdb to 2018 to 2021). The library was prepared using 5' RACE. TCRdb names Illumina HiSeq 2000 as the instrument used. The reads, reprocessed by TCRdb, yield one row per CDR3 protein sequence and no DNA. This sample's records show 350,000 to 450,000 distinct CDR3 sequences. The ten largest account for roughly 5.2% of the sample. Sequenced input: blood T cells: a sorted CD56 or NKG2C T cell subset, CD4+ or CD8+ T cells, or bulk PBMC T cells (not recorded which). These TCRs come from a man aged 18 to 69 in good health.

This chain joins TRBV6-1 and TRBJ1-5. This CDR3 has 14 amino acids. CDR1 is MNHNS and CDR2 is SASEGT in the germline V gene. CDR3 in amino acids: CASSALDGNQPQHF.

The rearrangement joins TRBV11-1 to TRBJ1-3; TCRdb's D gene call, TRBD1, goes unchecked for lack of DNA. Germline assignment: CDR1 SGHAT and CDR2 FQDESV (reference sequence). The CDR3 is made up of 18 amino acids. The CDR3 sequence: CASSLGGRGSLSGNTIYF.

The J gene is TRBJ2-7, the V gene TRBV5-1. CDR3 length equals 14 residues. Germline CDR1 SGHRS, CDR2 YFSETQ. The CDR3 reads CASRTQPSSYEQYF.

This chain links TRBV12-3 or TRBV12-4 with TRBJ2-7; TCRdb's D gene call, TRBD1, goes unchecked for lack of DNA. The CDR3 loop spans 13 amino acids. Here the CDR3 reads CASSRSGGGEQYF.

This CDR3 is CASSRRSGGLSTDTQYF. The chain has TRBV6-1 and TRBJ2-3; the TCRdb call, TRBD2, lacks DNA for checking. The CDR3 sequence is 17 residues long. Germline V lookup: CDR1 MNHNS, CDR2 SASEGT.

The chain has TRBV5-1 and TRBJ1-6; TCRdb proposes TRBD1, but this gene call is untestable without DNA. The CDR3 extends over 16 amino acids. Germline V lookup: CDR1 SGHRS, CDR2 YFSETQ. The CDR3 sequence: CASSITPGTGVSPLHF.

The chain's CDR3 is CASSQADRSDTQYF. The gene calls are TRBV3-1 and TRBJ2-3; absent DNA, TCRdb's TRBD1 call cannot be checked. The CDR3 runs to 14 residues. Germline V CDR1 and CDR2: LGHDT, YNNKEL (reference sequence).

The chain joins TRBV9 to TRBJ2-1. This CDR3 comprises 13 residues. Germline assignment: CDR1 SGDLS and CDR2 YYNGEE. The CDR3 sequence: CASSEGNRWEQFF.

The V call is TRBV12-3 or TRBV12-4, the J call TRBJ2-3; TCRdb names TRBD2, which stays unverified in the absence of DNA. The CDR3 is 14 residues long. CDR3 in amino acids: CASSSLAGVDTQYF.

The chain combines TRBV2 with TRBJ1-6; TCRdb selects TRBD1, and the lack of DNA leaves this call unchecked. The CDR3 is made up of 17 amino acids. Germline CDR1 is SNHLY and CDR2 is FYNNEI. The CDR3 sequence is CASSGGQGQKVEDPLHF.

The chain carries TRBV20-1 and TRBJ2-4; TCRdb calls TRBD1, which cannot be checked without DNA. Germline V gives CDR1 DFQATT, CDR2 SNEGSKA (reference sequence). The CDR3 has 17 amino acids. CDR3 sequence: CSARPSQGALAKNIQYF.